Presented here are 16 T cell receptor beta chains from one specimen sequenced in a study of cytomegalovirus exposure and HLA in healthy donors. PCR employed 60 Vbeta and 13 Jbeta primers. Produced via immunoSEQ multiplex PCR; TCRdb's table is partial and in-frame only. This table has about 160,000 clones, 60% to 80% appearing once. The sample taken for sequencing was PBMCs. The receptors stem from a man aged 50 or older in good health and CMV-seropositive.

CDR3 sequence reads: CASSPLNEQYF. CDR3 DNA sequence: TGTGCCAGCAGCCCCCTTAACGAGCAGTACTTC. This chain links TRBV11-2 with TRBJ2-7, with no clear D. The CDR3 is 11 amino acids. Deletions cut 5 bases from V and 5 bases from J, with 7 bases between. The germline V gene has CDR1 SGHAT and CDR2 FQNNGV.

In its sample, this clone was seen once. The rearrangement joins TRBV4-3 to TRBJ1-2; no definite D call. V lost 4 bases to trimming and J lost 3 bases, with 18 bases between them. The germline gives CDR1 LGHNA, CDR2 YSLEER. CDR3 length equals 16 residues. CDR3 sequence: CASSPRIGRSDYGYTF. The CDR3 bases are TGCGCCAGCAGCCCCCGCATCGGGAGATCGGACTATGGCTACACCTTC.

This clone was counted between two and nine times. The V and J genes are TRBV7-2 and TRBJ1-4; 8 nucleotides line up with TRBD1. V was pared by 2 bases and J by 8 bases, with 7 bases of the junction left unmatched. The CDR3 has 15 residues. The germline V gene encodes CDR1 SGHTA and CDR2 FQGNSA. CDR3 sequence reads: CASSLNGAGGEKLFF. The CDR3 region has the DNA TGTGCCAGCAGCTTAAATGGGGCAGGGGGCGAAAAACTGTTTTTT.

The J gene is TRBJ2-2, the V gene TRBV10-2; weak D call: TRBD2 (5 bases). The V and J ends lost 1 base and 7 bases respectively, with 10 bases between them. Germline values: CDR1 WSHSY, CDR2 SAAADI. The CDR3 has 14 amino acids. The CDR3: CASSEYAGSGELFF. For the CDR3, the DNA is TGCGCCAGCAGTGAGTATGCGGGCAGCGGGGAGCTGTTTTTT.

The rearrangement uses TRBV7-3 and TRBJ1-1, with unresolved D. Trimming pared 4 bases from V and 9 bases from J, leaving 9 bases between. The CDR3 is made up of 11 amino acids. Per germline, CDR1 SGHTA and CDR2 FQGTGA. The CDR3 DNA reads TGTGCCAGCAGCTCGACGGGGAAAGCTTTCTTT. Amino acids: CASSSTGKAFF.

The chain couples TRBV9 to TRBJ2-3, with 8 bases lining up with TRBD2. V was pared by 0 bases and J by 3 bases, with 6 bases of the junction left unmatched. The CDR3 covers 16 residues. Germline-derived CDR1 and CDR2 are SGDLS and YYNGEE. The DNA for the CDR3 is TGTGCCAGCAGCGTAGGAGCGGGGGCCCAGACAGATACGCAGTATTTT. Translating gives CASSVGAGAQTDTQYF.

The chain carries TRBV4-3 and TRBJ2-7, with D perhaps TRBD2 (5 bases). The CDR3 is made up of 14 amino acids. Between the trimmed V and J ends, which lost 0 bases and 6 bases, there was a span of 12 bases. CDR1 and CDR2 (germline): LGHNA, YSLEER. This chain's CDR3 is CASSQDSGRTEQYF. Here the CDR3 DNA reads TGCGCCAGCAGCCAAGATTCGGGAAGGACCGAGCAGTACTTC.

This clone came up a few times. This chain joins TRBV11-2 and TRBJ2-2, with 10 bases matching TRBD1. Trimming took 2 bases from V and 1 from J; bases not matched to a gene: 4. CDR1 is SGHAT and CDR2 is FQNNGV in the germline V gene. This CDR3 is 17 amino acids long. The CDR3 coding sequence is TGTGCCAGCAGCTTACCCCGGGACAGGGGGAACACCGGGGAGCTGTTTTTT. It translates to CASSLPRDRGNTGELFF. The variable domain in full, completed from reference TRBV11-2 and TRBJ2-2, reads EAGVAQSPRYKIIEKRQSVAFWCNPISGHATLYWYQQILGQGPKLLIQFQNNGVVDDSQLPKDRFSAERLKGVDSTLKIQPAKLEDSAVYLCASSLPRDRGNTGELFFGEGSRLTVL.

The rearrangement joins TRBV7-9 to TRBJ1-3; 7 bases map to TRBD1. The CDR3 is 16 amino acids. Germline lookup yields CDR1 SEHNR and CDR2 FQNEAQ (reference sequence). Trimming took 1 base from V and 4 from J; bases not matched to a gene: 7. The CDR3: CASSLGDRVQGNTIYF. CDR3 nucleotides: TGTGCCAGCAGCTTAGGCGACAGGGTGCAAGGAAACACCATATATTTT.

This sequence joins TRBV10-2 and TRBJ2-1; D unresolved. Germline V lookup: CDR1 WSHSY, CDR2 SAAADI. The CDR3 extends over 16 amino acids. Trimming removed 3 bases from V and 0 bases from J, with 12 bases in between. The CDR3: CASSENPFLSYNEQFF. Here the CDR3 DNA reads TGCGCCAGCAGTGAAAATCCTTTTCTCTCCTACAATGAGCAGTTCTTC.

The rearrangement uses TRBV4-1 and TRBJ1-6, with D possibly being TRBD1 (6 bases). The germline CDR1 and CDR2 sequences are MGHRA and YSYEKL. The CDR3 is made up of 17 amino acids. Deletions cut 5 bases from V and 6 bases from J, with 20 bases between. The CDR3 coding sequence is TGCGCCAGCAGCGGCGTACGGGGGGCGAATTTTAATTCACCCCTCCACTTT. The encoded protein is CASSGVRGANFNSPLHF.

To note about this clone: The sample carries other DNA sequences with the same CDR3. The chain carries TRBV6-1 and TRBJ1-6; possible D gene TRBD1, 5 bases. Trimming removed 11 bases from V and 6 bases from J, with 14 bases in between. This CDR3 contains 13 residues. CDR1 MNHNS and CDR2 SASEGT come from the germline V gene. CDR3: CASGGYINSPLHF. The CDR3 region has the DNA TGTGCCTCTGGGGGGTACATTAATTCACCCCTCCACTTT.

This clone was seen a handful of times. This chain connects TRBV4-1 to TRBJ1-6; D gene unclear. The CDR3 totals 18 residues. Germline V gene lookup returns CDR1 MGHRA and CDR2 YSYEKL. V was clipped by 0 bases and J by 2 bases, with 14 bases between them. Written as DNA, the CDR3 is TGCGCCAGCAGCCAAGAAGGCAATCGGGGAACCTATAATTCACCCCTCCACTTT. Encoded protein: CASSQEGNRGTYNSPLHF.

This clone was counted once. The chain uses TRBV2 and TRBJ1-6; D possibly corresponds to TRBD1 (5 bases). Germline assignment: CDR1 SNHLY and CDR2 FYNNEI. With 3 bases removed from V and 0 bases from J, the gap between germline ends came to 6 bases. The CDR3 loop spans 15 amino acids. The CDR3 sequence is CASSEGGSYNSPLHF. CDR3 DNA: TGTGCCAGCAGTGAGGGGGGCTCCTATAATTCACCCCTCCACTTT.

This chain links TRBV7-9 with TRBJ2-7, with D uncertain. The V end lost 4 bases, the J end lost 4 bases, and 5 bases lay between the germline ends. CDR3 size: 11 residues. CDR1 and CDR2 from the germline V gene are SEHNR and FQNEAQ (reference sequence). The CDR3 reads CASSYKYEQYF. The CDR3 DNA reads as TGTGCCAGCAGCTACAAATACGAGCAGTACTTC.

V gene TRBV5-1 combines with J gene TRBJ2-7, with 8 bases lining up with TRBD2. This CDR3 has 14 amino acids. Germline assignment: CDR1 SGHRS and CDR2 YFSETQ. Trimming at V came to 8 bases and at J to 6 bases, leaving 13 bases not matched to a gene. CDR3: CASSPGLVMAEQYF. As DNA, the CDR3 is TGCGCCAGTTCACCGGGACTAGTTATGGCCGAGCAGTACTTC. Combining the CDR3 with reference TRBV5-1 and TRBJ2-7 gives the whole variable domain KAGVTQTPRYLIKTRGQQVTLSCSPISGHRSVSWYQQTPGQGLQFLFEYFSETQRNKGNFPGRFSGRQFSNSRSEMNVSTLELGDSALYLCASSPGLVMAEQYFGPGTRLTVT.